These 28 T cell receptor beta chains were sequenced from one sample in a study of blood T cell repertoires in COVID-19. Produced via immunoSEQ multiplex PCR; TCRdb's table is partial and in-frame only. The table records roughly 120,000 clones, 75% to 90% of them present only once. The sample taken for sequencing was peripheral blood. The receptors originated from a human donor in a cohort sampled during active COVID-19.

This chain links TRBV5-1 with TRBJ2-3; TRBD1 agrees at 11 bases. CDR1 and CDR2 from the germline V gene are SGHRS and YFSETQ. CDR3 length: 16 residues. Losses at the gene ends were 4 bases for V and 4 bases for J; bases not matched to a gene: 8. CDR3 region: CASSTKPGQGADTQYF. CDR3 sequence (DNA): TGCGCCAGCAGCACAAAACCGGGACAGGGGGCAGATACGCAGTATTTT.

This rearrangement joins TRBV18 to TRBJ1-3, with D possibly matching TRBD1 (6 bases). Trimming took 1 base from V and 4 from J, leaving 17 bases between them. Per germline, CDR1 KGHSH and CDR2 LQKENI. This CDR3 region has 17 residues. The CDR3 bases are TGTGCCAGCTCACCACGGTCAGGGGAGTCCTCCGGAAACACCATATATTTT. Amino acid sequence: CASSPRSGESSGNTIYF.

V gene TRBV11-2 combines with J gene TRBJ1-1; D remains unclear. Per the germline V gene, CDR1 is SGHAT and CDR2 is FQNNGV. Trimming removed 3 bases from V and 2 bases from J, with 22 bases in between. The CDR3 contains 18 residues. CDR3 in DNA: TGTGCCAGCAGCTTTGGCGGTCGTCCTTTCAGTGGAAACACTGAAGCTTTCTTT. Encoded protein: CASSFGGRPFSGNTEAFF.

The chain combines TRBV5-1 with TRBJ1-4; D is ambiguous. Germline loops: CDR1 SGHRS, CDR2 YFSETQ. The length of the CDR3 is 16 residues. Trimming removed 4 bases from V and 0 bases from J, with 13 bases in between. Here the CDR3 DNA reads TGCGCCAGCAGCATACAGATGAGTGCAACTAATGAAAAACTGTTTTTT. This translates into CASSIQMSATNEKLFF.

The rearrangement joins TRBV9 to TRBJ2-1; 12 nucleotides line up with TRBD2. The CDR3 is made up of 16 amino acids. The germline gives CDR1 SGDLS, CDR2 YYNGEE. V gave up 0 bases and J gave up 4 bases; unmatched junction bases: 2. CDR3 loop: CASSVGLAGGYNEQFF. The CDR3, as DNA: TGTGCCAGCAGCGTAGGCCTAGCGGGGGGGTACAATGAGCAGTTCTTC.

Here the CDR3 reads CASRALRTGELFF. The CDR3 region has the DNA TGTGCCAGCCGAGCTCTGAGGACCGGGGAGCTGTTTTTT. V and J are TRBV11-3 and TRBJ2-2; D not certain. CDR3 length: 13 amino acids. V dropped 8 bases and J dropped 5 bases, with 12 bases sitting between them. In germline, CDR1 is SGHNT, CDR2 YENEEA.

The chain couples TRBV7-8 to TRBJ2-2; 8 positions agree with TRBD2. Germline V gives CDR1 SGHVS, CDR2 FQNEAQ. V lost 1 base and J lost 4; bases outside the gene matches: 8. This CDR3 is built from 17 residues. CDR3 sequence reads: CASSLGAGGRATGELFF. The CDR3 nucleotides are TGTGCCAGCAGCTTAGGCGCGGGAGGACGTGCCACCGGGGAGCTGTTTTTT.

The CDR3 reads CASSSWTIVGQYF. The DNA for the CDR3 is TGTGCCAGCAGCTCCTGGACTATCGTTGGGCAGTACTTC. The rearrangement uses TRBV5-4 and TRBJ2-7; TRBD2 might be the D (6 bases). This CDR3 comprises 13 residues. Trimming stripped 3 bases from V and 9 bases from J, with 16 bases between. CDR1 and CDR2 (germline): SGHNT, YYREEE (reference sequence).

This clone was detected a few times. The V gene is TRBV11-2, the J gene TRBJ1-1; perhaps TRBD1 as D (6 bases). The CDR3 covers 15 residues. Trimming left V 5 bases short and J 2 bases short, with 15 bases between. Germline assignment: CDR1 SGHAT and CDR2 FQNNGV. DNA for the CDR3: TGTGCCAGCAGCCATCGCGGGGGACAAAACACTGAAGCTTTCTTT. Its protein product is CASSHRGGQNTEAFF. The complete variable domain, with remaining parts taken from reference TRBV11-2 and TRBJ1-1, reads EAGVAQSPRYKIIEKRQSVAFWCNPISGHATLYWYQQILGQGPKLLIQFQNNGVVDDSQLPKDRFSAERLKGVDSTLKIQPAKLEDSAVYLCASSHRGGQNTEAFFGQGTRLTVV.

The chain recombines TRBV24-1 with TRBJ2-7, with D possibly being TRBD1 (6 bases). This CDR3 comprises 15 residues. V lost 5 bases and J 4 bases, leaving 17 bases between the germline ends. The germline V gene has CDR1 KGHDR and CDR2 SFDVKD. CDR3 region: CATSVGQGSMYEQYF. In nucleotides, the CDR3 is TGTGCCACCAGTGTCGGGCAGGGGAGCATGTACGAGCAGTACTTC.

The chain has TRBV9 and TRBJ2-3; D possibly corresponds to TRBD1 (5 bases). V was cut by 3 bases and J by 4 bases, with 18 bases left in between. CDR1 SGDLS and CDR2 YYNGEE come from the germline V gene. The CDR3 is 16 residues long. This CDR3 reads CASSAGPSDIADTQYF. The CDR3 region has the DNA TGTGCCAGCAGCGCCGGGCCATCGGACATAGCAGATACGCAGTATTTT.

The rearrangement joins TRBV19 to TRBJ2-3; D is unresolved. The CDR3 loop spans 13 amino acids. V gave up 1 base and J gave up 4 bases, with 6 bases separating them. The germline CDR1 and CDR2 sequences are LNHDA and SQIVND (reference sequence). DNA for the CDR3: TGTGCCAGTAGTATAGGTCTCGCAGATACGCAGTATTTT. It specifies CASSIGLADTQYF. The entire variable domain, with the rest obtained from reference TRBV19 and TRBJ2-3, is as follows: DGGITQSPKYLFRKEGQNVTLSCEQNLNHDAMYWYRQDPGQGLRLIYYSQIVNDFQKGDIAEGYSVSREKKESFPLTVTSAQKNPTAFYLCASSIGLADTQYFGPGTRLTVL.

The chain links TRBV11-2 to TRBJ2-1, with TRBD1 as a possible D gene (6 bases). The V and J ends lost 3 bases and 9 bases respectively, with 12 bases between them. The length of the CDR3 is 13 residues. In germline, CDR1 is SGHAT, CDR2 FQNNGV. In DNA, the CDR3 is TGTGCCAGCAGCTTGGGACATCCACCTGAGCAGTTCTTC. Its protein product is CASSLGHPPEQFF.

The V call is TRBV28, the J call TRBJ2-5; 8 bases map to TRBD2. The CDR3 is made up of 15 amino acids. The ends lost 10 bases at V and 4 bases at J; junction bases unmatched: 14. Germline loops: CDR1 MDHEN, CDR2 SYDVKM. CDR3 residues: CAILRGASGSETQYF. In DNA, the CDR3 is TGTGCCATCCTCCGCGGGGCTAGCGGGTCAGAGACCCAGTACTTC.

This clone was seen a few times. This chain joins TRBV5-1 and TRBJ2-5, with D perhaps TRBD2 (5 bases). Per the germline V gene, CDR1 is SGHRS and CDR2 is YFSETQ. Trimming took off 6 bases at V and 3 bases at J, with 6 bases between the two ends. This CDR3 has 11 residues. CDR3 residues: CASIGEETQYF. The CDR3, as DNA: TGCGCCAGCATCGGGGAAGAGACCCAGTACTTC.

The rearrangement links TRBV5-1 to TRBJ2-7, with D maybe TRBD2 (5 bases). V was clipped by 0 bases and J by 0 bases, with 10 bases between them. The germline CDR1 and CDR2 sequences are SGHRS and YFSETQ. The CDR3 loop spans 15 amino acids. The CDR3 DNA sequence: TGCGCCAGCAGCTTGGCTGGGAGTAGCTCCTACGAGCAGTACTTC. It encodes CASSLAGSSSYEQYF. Full variable domain (outside the CDR3, taken from reference TRBV5-1 and TRBJ2-7): KAGVTQTPRYLIKTRGQQVTLSCSPISGHRSVSWYQQTPGQGLQFLFEYFSETQRNKGNFPGRFSGRQFSNSRSEMNVSTLELGDSALYLCASSLAGSSSYEQYFGPGTRLTVT.

J is TRBJ2-7 and V is TRBV3-1 (or the pseudogene TRBV3-2); a possible D gene is TRBD2 (6 bases). This CDR3 spans 14 amino acids. Germline V lookup: CDR1 LGHDT, CDR2 YNNKEL (reference sequence). V lost 5 bases, J lost 3 bases, and 14 bases lay in between. CDR3 bases: TGTGCCAGCAGCGGAAGGCGACTAGACTACGAGCAGTACTTC. Translation gives CASSGRRLDYEQYF.

This chain joins TRBV3-1 (or the pseudogene TRBV3-2) and TRBJ1-2, with 8 bases matching TRBD1. The CDR3 spans 14 residues. With 4 bases clipped from V and 3 bases from J, the junction kept 4 bases outside the gene matches. The germline V gene has CDR1 LGHDT and CDR2 YNNKEL (reference sequence). The chain's CDR3 is CASSPGQVDYGYTF. CDR3 bases: TGTGCCAGCAGCCCGGGACAGGTGGACTATGGCTACACCTTC.

Only one count was recorded for this clone. The chain carries TRBV3-1 (or the pseudogene TRBV3-2) and TRBJ2-1; TRBD2 matches 11 bases. Germline lookup yields CDR1 LGHDT and CDR2 YNNKEL (reference sequence). The CDR3 has 15 amino acids. V gave up 6 bases and J gave up 5 bases; unmatched junction bases: 6. The CDR3 region is CASRTGLAANNEQFF. The CDR3 coding sequence is TGTGCCAGCAGGACGGGACTAGCGGCGAACAATGAGCAGTTCTTC.

The chain combines TRBV7-9 with TRBJ2-7, with D maybe TRBD2 (5 bases). Germline V gene sequence: CDR1 SEHNR, CDR2 FQNEAQ (reference sequence). V dropped 4 bases and J dropped 6 bases, with 19 bases sitting between them. There are 15 residues in the CDR3. The CDR3 DNA follows: TGTGCCAGCAGCTCCCCGGAACTTTCTAGCCGCGAGCAGTACTTC. Its translation: CASSSPELSSREQYF.

The chain recombines TRBV9 with TRBJ1-1, with a tentative D call TRBD1 (6 bases). The germline CDR1 and CDR2 sequences are SGDLS and YYNGEE. V lost 3 bases and J lost 1, with 13 bases in between. The CDR3 loop spans 15 amino acids. CDR3 in DNA: TGTGCCAGCAGCGCCCGCCCGGACAGGAACACTGAAGCTTTCTTT. This encodes CASSARPDRNTEAFF.

The chain is built from TRBV2 and TRBJ1-2; D may be TRBD1 (5 bases). CDR1 is SNHLY, CDR2 FYNNEI, per germline. The CDR3 consists of 14 residues. The V end lost 3 bases, the J end lost 5 bases, and 13 bases lay between the germline ends. The CDR3 DNA follows: TGTGCCAGCAGTGACGGCAGGGCCTTGTATGGCTACACCTTC. Translation: CASSDGRALYGYTF.

The chain joins TRBV7-9 to TRBJ2-7; the match to TRBD2 covers 9 bases. The CDR3 runs to 15 residues. CDR1 is SEHNR, CDR2 FQNEAQ, per germline (reference sequence). With V trimmed by 5 bases and J by 2 bases, 7 bases remained unmatched. CDR3 DNA: TGTGCCAGCAGCCCGGCGCTAGCGGGACCCTACGAGCAGTACTTC. Protein: CASSPALAGPYEQYF.

The gene calls are TRBV19 and TRBJ2-7; D gene unclear. CDR3 length: 15 amino acids. Germline V lookup: CDR1 LNHDA, CDR2 SQIVND (reference sequence). Trimming stripped 5 bases from V and 9 bases from J, with 23 bases between. The CDR3 loop is CASSPVSNELRRQYF. The CDR3 region has the DNA TGTGCCAGTAGTCCCGTTTCCAACGAACTACGGAGGCAGTACTTC.

The chain recombines TRBV3-1 (or the pseudogene TRBV3-2) with TRBJ1-1; D is unresolved. Germline CDR1 reads LGHDT; CDR2 reads YNNKEL (reference sequence). The CDR3 length is 14 residues. Trimming cost V 1 base and J 7 bases, with 13 bases left between them. CDR3 loop: CASSQVEGFNEAFF. CDR3 nucleotides: TGTGCCAGCAGCCAAGTCGAGGGTTTCAATGAAGCTTTCTTT.

The chain has TRBV3-1 (or the pseudogene TRBV3-2) and TRBJ2-3; 7 bases are a match to TRBD2. There are 16 residues in the CDR3. In germline, CDR1 is LGHDT, CDR2 YNNKEL (reference sequence). The ends lost 3 bases at V and 3 bases at J; junction bases unmatched: 9. CDR3 region: CASSHTLARVTDTQYF. The CDR3 DNA reads as TGTGCCAGCAGCCACACACTAGCGCGAGTTACAGATACGCAGTATTTT.

The genes are TRBV18 and TRBJ1-1; D call uncertain. V was pared by 1 base and J by 8 bases, with 8 bases between. Looked up from germline, CDR1 is KGHSH and CDR2 is LQKENI. The CDR3 totals 12 residues. The CDR3 is CASSPLGREAFF. CDR3 nucleotide sequence: TGTGCCAGCTCACCACTTGGGAGAGAAGCTTTCTTT.

This clone came up once. This sequence joins TRBV7-6 and TRBJ2-1; 8 positions match TRBD1. The CDR3 is 14 residues long. The ends lost 5 bases at V and 4 bases at J; junction bases unmatched: 4. The germline gives CDR1 SGHVS, CDR2 FNYEAQ. CDR3 sequence (DNA): TGTGCCAGCAGCCAACGACAGGGGTACAATGAGCAGTTCTTC. Its protein is CASSQRQGYNEQFF.